A selection of T cell receptor beta chains follows, all from one sample in a study of T cell repertoires in aging, cancer and after chemotherapy. A single record per CDR3 protein comes from TCRdb applying MiXCR to the multiplex PCR reads. The table includes some 4,600 distinct CDR3 sequences, roughly 24% detected once. Sequenced: blood. These TCRs come from a human donor with a blood cancer. The CDR3 runs from the conserved cysteine through the conserved F or W. D genes are given only for firm matches. Clone sizes are given selectively: once, few, many, or a class where the clone is expanded.

. | TRBJ2-1 | . | TRBV20-1 | TGCAGTGCTAGGGAGGGTGTCCACAATGAGCAGTTCTTC | CSAREGVHNEQFF
medium-sized | TRBJ2-3 | . | TRBV11-3 | TGTGCCAGCAGCTCCGGGCGGCTCTCTAGCACAGATACGCAGTATTTT | CASSSGRLSSTDTQYF
few | TRBJ1-2 | . | TRBV19 | TGTGCCGTCCGGGACACCCAAGACTATGGCTACACCTTC | CAVRDTQDYGYTF
. | TRBJ1-1 | . | TRBV6-5 | TGTGCCAGCAGTCGGGGGGTTGGCGCTGAAGCTTTCTTT | CASSRGVGAEAFF
. | TRBJ2-3 | . | TRBV5-1 | TGCGCCAGCCCCCACTTCAAAGCAGCGGAGAGCACAGATACGCAGTATTTT | CASPHFKAAESTDTQYF
few | TRBJ2-3 | . | TRBV27 | TGTGCCAGCAGTTTAGAGTTTACGCTCAACACAGATACGCAGTATTTT | CASSLEFTLNTDTQYF
once | TRBJ2-7 | TRBD1 | TRBV27 | TGTGCCAGCAGCGACAGGGGCCCTGCGCGAGAGCAGTACTTC | CASSDRGPAREQYF
. | TRBJ2-2 | . | TRBV7-9 | TGTGCCAGCAGCCGGGACACCTACACCGGGGAGCTGTTTTTT | CASSRDTYTGELFF
few | TRBJ2-7 | TRBD2 | TRBV18 | TGTGCCAGCTCCCCCGCGCTAGCGGGGGGTACACCCATCTCCTACGAGCAGTACTTC | CASSPALAGGTPISYEQYF
few | TRBJ1-6 | . | TRBV6-5 | TGTGCCAGCAGCACCCTTTCCAACTCACCCCTCCACTTT | CASSTLSNSPLHF
large | TRBJ1-2 | . | TRBV27 | TGTGCCACCGGGGGATTAAACTATGGCTACACCTTC | CATGGLNYGYTF
. | TRBJ1-1 | TRBD1 | TRBV11-3 | TGTGCCAGCAGCCCGCCGAGGGGGCAGGTCACTGAAGCTTTCTTT | CASSPPRGQVTEAFF
medium-sized | TRBJ1-2 | . | TRBV6-5 | TGTGCCAGCAGTTACGAGGGGCGCTATGGCTACACCTTC | CASSYEGRYGYTF
medium-sized | TRBJ1-2 | TRBD1 | TRBV29-1 | TGCAGCGTTGTAGAGGGGGCGCAGGGCTACACCTTC | CSVVEGAQGYTF
few | TRBJ1-6 | . | TRBV19 | TGTGCCAGTAGAAGGGCAGGGACTTTTAATTCACCCCTCCACTTT | CASRRAGTFNSPLHF
. | TRBJ2-7 | . | TRBV21-1 | TGTGCCAGCAGCAACGAGGGACTAGCGGGATGTGTCTACGAGCAGTACTTC | CASSNEGLAGCVYEQYF
. | TRBJ1-2 | . | TRBV13 | TGTGCCAGCAGCTTACTAACTGGGGCCCAAGGGGGCTACACCTTC | CASSLLTGAQGGYTF
medium-sized | TRBJ1-2 | . | TRBV15 | TGTGCCACCAGCAGAGGTAGTGGAGTCAACTATGGCTACACCTTC | CATSRGSGVNYGYTF
few | TRBJ2-5 | TRBD1 | TRBV19 | TGTGCCAGTACCCCGGGACAGGTCAAACAAGAGACCCAGTACTTC | CASTPGQVKQETQYF
few | TRBJ1-3 | . | TRBV6-6 | TGTGCCAGCAGCCTCCATAGCTCTGGAAACACCATATATTTT | CASSLHSSGNTIYF
medium-sized | TRBJ2-1 | TRBD1 | TRBV7-6 | TGTGCCAGCAGCTGGACAGGGGGCCCCTACAATGAGCAGTTCTTC | CASSWTGGPYNEQFF
few | TRBJ2-6 | TRBD2 | TRBV19 | TGTGCCAGTAGTATAGAAGCTAGCGGGGGCTCTGGGGCCAACGTCCTGACTTTC | CASSIEASGGSGANVLTF
. | TRBJ2-5 | . | TRBV6-5 | TGTGCCAGCAGTTACTCAGGGAGAATTGAGGAGACCCAGTACTTC | CASSYSGRIEETQYF
. | TRBJ1-2 | TRBD1 | TRBV5-4 | TGTGCCAGCAGCTTGCCAGGGGGTAACTATGGCTACACCTTC | CASSLPGGNYGYTF
. | TRBJ2-2 | TRBD1 | TRBV15 | TGTGCCACCAGCTGGGACAGGGAGGGGCTGTTTTTT | CATSWDREGLFF
few | TRBJ2-1 | TRBD1 | TRBV19 | TGTGCCAGTAGGCCCGGGACAGGCTACAATGAGCAGTTCTTC | CASRPGTGYNEQFF
. | TRBJ2-1 | TRBD2 | TRBV6-5 | TGTGCCAGCAGTCTAAGCGGGAGCAATGAGCAGTTCTTC | CASSLSGSNEQFF
. | TRBJ1-5 | . | TRBV30 | TGTGCCTGGAGTGGGTCAGGGATCGGTCAGCCCCAGCATTTT | CAWSGSGIGQPQHF
medium-sized | TRBJ2-7 | . | TRBV13 | TGTGCCAGCAGCTTGGCGGGTTCCTACTACGAGCAGTACTTC | CASSLAGSYYEQYF
. | TRBJ2-7 | TRBD1 | TRBV20-1 | TGCAGTGCTAGACCCATGGACAGGGACATGTACGAGCAGTACTTC | CSARPMDRDMYEQYF
. | TRBJ2-1 | TRBD2 | TRBV5-1 | TGCGCCAGCACTGGGTGGAGCGGGGGATACAATGAGCAGTTCTTC | CASTGWSGGYNEQFF
medium-sized | TRBJ2-2 | TRBD2 | TRBV6-4 | TGTGCCAGCAGTGAAGGTAGCGGGGACACCGGGGAGCTGTTTTTT | CASSEGSGDTGELFF